Listed below are T cell receptor beta chains from one sample, sequenced in a study of blood T cell repertoires in COVID-19. TCRdb's copy holds only in-frame clones and misses some; the assay was immunoSEQ multiplex PCR. Of about 70,000 clones detected, 70% to 80% appear once; the ten largest clones hold roughly a sixth. Sequencing was performed on peripheral blood. These receptor sequences come from a human donor in a cohort sampled during active COVID-19. Each CDR3 is given with its conserved first and last residue.

v_gene: TRBV11-3
CDR3aa: CASSGYLAGEAGELFF

v_gene: TRBV6-5
CDR3aa: CASSYSYRDGQPQHF

v_gene: TRBV15
CDR3aa: CATSRDYTDTQYF

v_gene: TRBV4-2
CDR3aa: CASSQVTGQGQETQYF

v_gene: TRBV27
CDR3aa: CASSFWDRIYEQYF

v_gene: TRBV21-1
CDR3aa: CASSNGPEYQPQHF

v_gene: TRBV21-1
CDR3aa: CASSNSGPTFYNEQFF

v_gene: TRBV2
CDR3aa: CASSEVGRGSSEQYF

v_gene: TRBV28
CDR3aa: CASSSGGQSETQYF

v_gene: TRBV19
CDR3aa: CASTAQLVDQPQHF

v_gene: TRBV5-4
CDR3aa: CASSLYSGGPYEQYF

v_gene: TRBV6-2/TRBV6-3
CDR3aa: CASSYTNQPQHF

v_gene: TRBV7-2
CDR3aa: CASSLGQGGNEQFF

v_gene: TRBV10-1
CDR3aa: CASSERRMNTEAFF

v_gene: TRBV5-6
CDR3aa: CASSLVAGSYNEQFF

v_gene: TRBV6-5
CDR3aa: CASRTSGTNYEQYF

v_gene: TRBV9
CDR3aa: CASSVLGFGALGANVLTF

v_gene: TRBV12-3/TRBV12-4
CDR3aa: CASSRLADNEQFF

v_gene: TRBV19
CDR3aa: CASTWTGNQPQHF

v_gene: TRBV9
CDR3aa: CASSVGGSTDTQYF

v_gene: TRBV30
CDR3aa: CAWSVIGREQYF

v_gene: TRBV18
CDR3aa: CASSPSGLGSNEQFF

v_gene: TRBV10-3
CDR3aa: CAISDRGYEQYF

v_gene: TRBV30
CDR3aa: CAWSPWTGGAPWEQYF

v_gene: TRBV9
CDR3aa: CASSVLGGAPDTQYF

v_gene: TRBV19
CDR3aa: CASSSRTLKGLAGEGGELFF

v_gene: TRBV7-8
CDR3aa: CASSFDWQGGGYTF

v_gene: TRBV6-5
CDR3aa: CASSYGFGETYEQYF

v_gene: TRBV10-3
CDR3aa: CAISTGTEGSPLHF

v_gene: TRBV12-3/TRBV12-4
CDR3aa: CASSPTGFSPLHF

v_gene: TRBV25-1
CDR3aa: CASSMGLPRDEKLFF

v_gene: TRBV27
CDR3aa: CATQGAGDYGYTF

v_gene: TRBV5-1
CDR3aa: CASSLVGRGEAFF

v_gene: TRBV19
CDR3aa: CASREQGSNTEAFF

v_gene: TRBV15
CDR3aa: CATSRDRVGGSGNTIYF

v_gene: TRBV12-5
CDR3aa: CASGPRVETQYF

v_gene: TRBV20-1
CDR3aa: CSASGLAGSYEQYF

v_gene: TRBV5-1
CDR3aa: CASSLWGTTYEQYF

v_gene: TRBV19
CDR3aa: CASSKGPSGRTSQETQYF

v_gene: TRBV5-1
CDR3aa: CASSLASAPSYNEQFF

v_gene: TRBV5-4
CDR3aa: CASSLSGAPNEQYF

v_gene: TRBV25-1
CDR3aa: CASSERGQFRHMHYGYTF

v_gene: TRBV4-1
CDR3aa: CASSQVGSLQPQHF

v_gene: TRBV2
CDR3aa: CASRDYRTGRLGYTF

v_gene: TRBV18
CDR3aa: CASSPTLAGGDNEQFF

v_gene: TRBV3-1/TRBV3-2
CDR3aa: CASSPQRTSGTYEQYF

v_gene: TRBV27
CDR3aa: CASSLRPSGRGETQYF

v_gene: TRBV19
CDR3aa: CASSISRTDNMNTEAFF

v_gene: TRBV5-1
CDR3aa: CASSPEGNQPQHF

v_gene: TRBV4-3
CDR3aa: CASSQGVAGSYNEQFF

v_gene: TRBV7-8
CDR3aa: CASRPGTSGSIEQFF

v_gene: TRBV21-1
CDR3aa: CASSKATQGAAKNIQYF

v_gene: TRBV6-5
CDR3aa: CASIRDRGLDGYTF

v_gene: TRBV7-9
CDR3aa: CASSLGGGINEQFF

v_gene: TRBV30
CDR3aa: CAWGVGERFYGYTF

v_gene: TRBV7-9
CDR3aa: CASSLGLPNTGELFF

v_gene: TRBV13
CDR3aa: CASSLQGGETQYF

v_gene: TRBV29-1
CDR3aa: CSVPGQGANEQFF

v_gene: TRBV27
CDR3aa: CASSLSRQGASGANVLTF

v_gene: TRBV6-5
CDR3aa: CASSMTSPGYEQYF